A single sample gave rise to the 12 T cell receptor beta chains below, sequenced in a study of T cell responses to AZD1222 COVID-19 vaccine. The method was immunoSEQ multiplex PCR; TCRdb's version includes in-frame clones alone and lacks a portion of them. Of 95,000 to 100,000 clones listed, about 82% are singletons. The sequences come from peripheral blood, collected on day 0 of AZD1222 vaccination. Receptors originate from an adult in good health.

This clone was observed a single time. DNA of the CDR3: TGTGCCAGCAGCCGACGCAGGACAGATACGCAGTATTTT. Its protein product is CASSRRRTDTQYF. The chain carries TRBV7-8 and TRBJ2-3; D gene unclear. Trimming left V 5 bases short and J 3 bases short, with 9 bases between. CDR3 size: 13 residues. Germline CDR1 and CDR2: SGHVS and FQNEAQ.

The chain links TRBV11-2 to TRBJ1-4; maybe TRBD1 (5 bases). The germline V and J ends were trimmed by 3 bases and 5 bases, with 19 bases remaining between them. Germline loops: CDR1 SGHAT, CDR2 FQNNGV. CDR3 length: 17 residues. The CDR3: CASSLRRPGRPNEKLFF. DNA of the CDR3: TGTGCCAGCAGCTTGAGACGGCCGGGACGGCCGAATGAAAAACTGTTTTTT.

The chain is built from TRBV7-9 and TRBJ1-4, with D perhaps matching TRBD1 (5 bases). V was pared by 1 base and J by 5 bases, with 11 bases between. Germline V gives CDR1 SEHNR, CDR2 FQNEAQ (reference sequence). The CDR3 runs to 15 residues. CDR3 nucleotide sequence: TGTGCCAGCAGCTTAGACGGGGGGAGGAATGAAAAACTGTTTTTT. The encoded protein is CASSLDGGRNEKLFF.

This chain uses TRBV25-1 with TRBJ1-4; D is ambiguous. Germline CDR1 and CDR2: MGHDK and SYGVNS. CDR3 length: 14 residues. The V and J ends lost 6 bases and 7 bases respectively, with 15 bases between them. The CDR3 region is CASSKDWTFEKLFF. In DNA, the CDR3 is TGTGCCAGCAGCAAAGACTGGACTTTTGAAAAACTGTTTTTT.

This clone occurred many times. The rearrangement uses TRBV19 and TRBJ1-2, with 8 positions matching TRBD1. This CDR3 has 14 amino acids. Trimming removed 5 bases from V and 4 bases from J; junction bases left unmatched: 6. The V gene's germline CDR1 is LNHDA and CDR2 SQIVND (reference sequence). CDR3 sequence reads: CASSPTGAVYGYTF. The CDR3 DNA reads TGTGCCAGTAGTCCGACAGGGGCGGTCTATGGCTACACCTTC. Full variable domain (missing parts from reference TRBV19 and TRBJ1-2): DGGITQSPKYLFRKEGQNVTLSCEQNLNHDAMYWYRQDPGQGLRLIYYSQIVNDFQKGDIAEGYSVSREKKESFPLTVTSAQKNPTAFYLCASSPTGAVYGYTFGSGTRLTVV.

This chain uses TRBV4-1 with TRBJ2-2; D is undetermined. The germline V gene encodes CDR1 MGHRA and CDR2 YSYEKL. The CDR3 extends over 13 amino acids. V lost 4 bases, J lost 6 bases, and 9 bases lay in between. CDR3 region: CASSRLTPGELFF. CDR3 bases: TGCGCCAGCAGCCGATTAACCCCCGGGGAGCTGTTTTTT.

The rearrangement joins TRBV27 to TRBJ2-3; no firm D call. Germline V gives CDR1 MNHEY, CDR2 SMNVEV (reference sequence). The CDR3 is made up of 17 amino acids. V was pared by 4 bases and J by 2 bases, with 19 bases between. Here the CDR3 DNA reads TGTGCCAGCAGTTCCCAACTCGACCAGCCGGTCACAGATACGCAGTATTTT. It is translated as CASSSQLDQPVTDTQYF.

The rearrangement joins TRBV27 to TRBJ2-7; the D is unclear. Per the germline V gene, CDR1 is MNHEY and CDR2 is SMNVEV (reference sequence). The CDR3 sequence is 11 residues long. The V end lost 3 bases, the J end lost 5 bases, and 5 bases lay between the germline ends. CDR3 amino acids: CASSFLHEQYF. CDR3 coding DNA: TGTGCCAGCAGTTTTTTACACGAGCAGTACTTC.

V usage is TRBV14 and J usage is TRBJ1-5; tentatively, D is TRBD1 (5 bases). Germline CDR1 reads SGHDN; CDR2 reads FVKESK. The CDR3 consists of 20 residues. Trimming removed 6 bases at V and 0 bases at J, with 27 bases between. The CDR3 DNA sequence: TGTGCCAGCAGATCGGACACCCATTTATCCTTGCGAAATAGCAATCAGCCCCAGCATTTT. This translates into CASRSDTHLSLRNSNQPQHF.

The gene calls are TRBV4-2 and TRBJ1-5; tentatively, D is TRBD1 (5 bases). Germline assignment: CDR1 LGHNA and CDR2 YNFKEQ. Trimming took off 0 bases at V and 4 bases at J, with 10 bases between the two ends. CDR3 length: 15 residues. This chain's CDR3 is CASSQDSGRNQPQHF. The CDR3, as DNA: TGTGCCAGCAGCCAAGATTCAGGGAGGAATCAGCCCCAGCATTTT.

The CDR3 DNA sequence: TGTGCCAGCAGCTTATTGGTGTTGGGTGCCGGGGAGCTGTTTTTT. Amino acids: CASSLLVLGAGELFF. The chain recombines TRBV7-6 with TRBJ2-2, with D unresolved. The CDR3 extends over 15 amino acids. V was cut by 2 bases and J by 6 bases, with 13 bases left in between. Germline CDR1 is SGHVS and CDR2 is FNYEAQ.

The chain has TRBV6-5 and TRBJ1-1, with TRBD1 identical over 7 bases. CDR3 size: 14 residues. Trimming at V came to 7 bases and at J to 4 bases, leaving 9 bases not matched to a gene. Germline V lookup: CDR1 MNHEY, CDR2 SVGAGI. DNA for the CDR3: TGTGCCAGCACCTCGACCAGGGGGGGCACTGAAGCTTTCTTT. Translated: CASTSTRGGTEAFF.